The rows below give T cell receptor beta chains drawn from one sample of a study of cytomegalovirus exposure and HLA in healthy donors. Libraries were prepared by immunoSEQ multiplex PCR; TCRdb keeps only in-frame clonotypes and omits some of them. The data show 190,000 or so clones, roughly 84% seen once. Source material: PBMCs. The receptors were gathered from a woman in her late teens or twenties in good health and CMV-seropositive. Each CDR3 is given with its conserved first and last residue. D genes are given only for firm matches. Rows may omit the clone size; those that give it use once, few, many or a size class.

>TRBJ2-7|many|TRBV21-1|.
CASCNPRVPESYEQYF
TGTGCCAGCTGTAACCCTCGCGTGCCCGAATCCTACGAGCAGTACTTC
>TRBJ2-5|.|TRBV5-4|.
CASSREQYQGGTQYF
TGTGCCAGCAGCCGGGAACAGTACCAAGGCGGGACCCAGTACTTC
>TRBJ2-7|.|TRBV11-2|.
CASSLTPSGYEQYF
TGTGCCAGCAGCTTAACCCCCTCAGGCTACGAGCAGTACTTC
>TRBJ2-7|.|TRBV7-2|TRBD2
CASSPGGTSVYEQYF
TGTGCCAGCAGCCCAGGCGGGACTAGCGTCTACGAGCAGTACTTC
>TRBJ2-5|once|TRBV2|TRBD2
CASSGQLAGGYQETQYF
TGTGCCAGCAGTGGTCAACTAGCGGGGGGGTACCAAGAGACCCAGTACTTC
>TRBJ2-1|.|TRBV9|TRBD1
CASSVGDRGYNEQFF
TGTGCCAGCAGCGTAGGGGACAGAGGCTACAATGAGCAGTTCTTC
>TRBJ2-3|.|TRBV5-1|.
CASSLGGGPLTDTQYF
TGCGCCAGCAGCTTGGGAGGAGGCCCCCTCACAGATACGCAGTATTTT
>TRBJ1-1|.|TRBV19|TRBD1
CASWTGLKTEAFF
TGTGCCAGTTGGACAGGGTTAAAGACTGAAGCTTTCTTT
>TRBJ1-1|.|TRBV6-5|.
CASSFRVLNTEAFF
TGTGCCAGCAGCTTCAGGGTTTTGAACACTGAAGCTTTCTTT
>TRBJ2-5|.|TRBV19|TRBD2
CASGQRGGSETQYF
TGTGCCAGTGGGCAGCGGGGGGGATCAGAGACCCAGTACTTC
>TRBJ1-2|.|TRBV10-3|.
CASRDNPGIDGYTF
TGTGCCTCGAGAGACAATCCCGGGATAGATGGCTACACCTTC
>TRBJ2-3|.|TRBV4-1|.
CASSQEATDTQYF
TGCGCCAGCAGCCAAGAAGCGACAGATACGCAGTATTTT
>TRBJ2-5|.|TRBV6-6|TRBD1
CASRPTGGSETQYF
TGTGCCAGCAGACCTACAGGGGGCTCGGAGACCCAGTACTTC
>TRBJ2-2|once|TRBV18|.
CASSPRTSGNTGELFF
TGTGCCAGCTCACCACGGACTTCTGGGAACACCGGGGAGCTGTTTTTT
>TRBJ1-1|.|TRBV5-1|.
CASSLGQGSSSEAFF
TGCGCCAGCAGCTTGGGGCAGGGGTCGAGTTCTGAAGCTTTCTTT
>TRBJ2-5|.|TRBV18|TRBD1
CASSQGGGETQYF
TGTGCCAGCTCCCAAGGGGGCGGCGAGACCCAGTACTTC
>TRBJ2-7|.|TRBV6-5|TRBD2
CASRPVAGGDEQYF
TGTGCCAGCAGGCCGGTGGCCGGGGGGGACGAGCAGTACTTC
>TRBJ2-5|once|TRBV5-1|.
CASRRPPQETQYF
TGCGCCAGCCGGCGGCCCCCCCAAGAGACCCAGTACTTC